Detailed here is one T cell receptor beta chain. Its target is not known. The data were obtained in a study of response to subunit inactivated influenza vaccine. Study observations and caveats: Authors suggested seasonal influenza vaccinations each recruit few new T cells.

Germline CDR1 is MDHEN and CDR2 is SYDVKM. The CDR3 is 15 residues long. V shed 9 bases and J 5 bases; nucleotides not matched to a gene: 14. One entry per CDR3 protein, called by TCRdb with MiXCR from the RT-PCR reads. This sample has some 500,000 distinct CDR3 sequences, with less than 30% found just once. This sequence joins TRBV28 and TRBJ2-3; 7 bases fit TRBD1. This sample comprised CD4+ T cells sorted from PBMCs, obtained about 5 days after vaccination. The origin of this receptor is a man between 50 and 59 years old who received an inactivated influenza vaccine. The DNA of the CDR3 is TGTGCCAGTAAGGAAGGGACAGCCATCGGAGATACGCAGTATTTT. It encodes CASKEGTAIGDTQYF.